The 25 T cell receptor beta chains given below trace back to one sample, sequenced in a study of blood T cell repertoires in COVID-19. This table comes from immunoSEQ multiplex PCR, and its TCRdb copy is limited to in-frame clones, with some not included. The sample has 120,000 or so clones; over 80% are singletons. The sequenced sample was peripheral blood. The receptors come from a woman in her seventies with acute or convalescent COVID-19.

The V call is TRBV6-5, the J call TRBJ2-5; a possible D gene is TRBD2 (5 bases). The germline V gene has CDR1 MNHEY and CDR2 SVGAGI. This CDR3 is 15 amino acids long. Trimming took 2 bases from V and 5 from J, leaving 15 bases between them. In nucleotides, the CDR3 is TGTGCCAGCAGTTACCAAGCCGGGGTGCGGGAGACCCAGTACTTC. Translating it yields CASSYQAGVRETQYF.

The V call is TRBV28, the J call TRBJ2-3, with TRBD2 as a possible D gene (5 bases). The CDR3 covers 17 residues. Germline V gives CDR1 MDHEN, CDR2 SYDVKM. V lost 3 bases and J 0 bases, leaving 16 bases between the germline ends. The DNA for the CDR3 is TGTGCCAGCAGTTTGAGAAGCGGATCGCGTAGCACAGATACGCAGTATTTT. This codes for CASSLRSGSRSTDTQYF. The full variable domain, with the rest looked up from reference TRBV28 and TRBJ2-3, is DVKVTQSSRYLVKRTGEKVFLECVQDMDHENMFWYRQDPGLGLRLIYFSYDVKMKEKGDIPEGYSVSREKKERFSLILESASTNQTSMYLCASSLRSGSRSTDTQYFGPGTRLTVL.

The chain combines TRBV29-1 with TRBJ1-1; TRBD1 aligns across 8 bases. This CDR3 region has 13 residues. The germline V gene has CDR1 SQVTM and CDR2 ANQGSEA. Trimming at V came to 6 bases and at J to 6 bases, leaving 9 bases not matched to a gene. Here the CDR3 reads CSVTQTGVSEAFF. The CDR3 nucleotides read TGCAGCGTAACCCAGACAGGGGTTTCTGAAGCTTTCTTT.

The rearrangement uses TRBV10-3 and TRBJ1-1, with D perhaps matching TRBD1 (5 bases). The CDR3 sequence is 16 residues long. Trimming left V 3 bases short and J 0 bases short, with 14 bases between. Germline lookup yields CDR1 ENHRY and CDR2 SYGVKD. CDR3 nucleotides: TGTGCCATCAGTGAAAGACAGAGCTACATGAACACTGAAGCTTTCTTT. This encodes CAISERQSYMNTEAFF.

The V gene is TRBV25-1, the J gene TRBJ2-5; tentative D call: TRBD1 (5 bases). This CDR3 is built from 15 residues. The germline CDR1 and CDR2 sequences are MGHDK and SYGVNS. Trimming shortened V by 3 bases and J by 1 base, and 12 bases separated the two germline ends. CDR3 protein: CASSDSDSFQETQYF. In DNA form, the CDR3 reads TGTGCCAGCAGTGATTCCGACAGTTTCCAAGAGACCCAGTACTTC.

The chain employs TRBV27 and TRBJ1-1, with D unresolved. V was cut by 5 bases and J by 1 base, with 8 bases left in between. CDR1 is MNHEY, CDR2 SMNVEV, per germline (reference sequence). This CDR3 has 13 residues. DNA of the CDR3: TGTGCCAGCAGTAGGAGGCCGAACACTGAAGCTTTCTTT. It translates to CASSRRPNTEAFF.

The genes are TRBV27 and TRBJ2-1; the match to TRBD1 covers 7 bases. The ends lost 6 bases at V and 2 bases at J; junction bases unmatched: 4. CDR1 is MNHEY, CDR2 SMNVEV, per germline (reference sequence). The CDR3 has 14 amino acids. The CDR3 reads CASSGTAPYNEQFF. Here the CDR3 DNA reads TGTGCCAGCAGCGGGACAGCACCCTACAATGAGCAGTTCTTC.

The genes are TRBV5-4 and TRBJ2-5; a weak D match, TRBD2 (8 bases). Trimming shortened V by 9 bases and J by 3 bases, and 21 bases separated the two germline ends. Germline V CDR1 and CDR2: SGHNT, YYREEE (reference sequence). CDR3 length: 15 amino acids. The CDR3 DNA reads TGTGCCACCGGAATAGCGGGACAGAATAAAGAGACCCAGTACTTC. Residues: CATGIAGQNKETQYF.

The V gene is TRBV6-6, the J gene TRBJ2-7, with 8 bases lining up with TRBD2. The CDR3 loop spans 15 amino acids. Trimming cost V 4 bases and J 0 bases; bases outside gene matches: 5. In germline, CDR1 is MNHNY, CDR2 SVGAGI (reference sequence). Here the CDR3 DNA reads TGTGCCAGCAGTTCTTCTAGCGGGCCCTCCTACGAGCAGTACTTC. Amino acid sequence: CASSSSSGPSYEQYF.

CDR3 protein: CASSEDGYSGNTIYF. The CDR3 coding sequence is TGTGCCAGCAGTGAAGACGGGTACTCTGGAAACACCATATATTTT. V is TRBV6-1 and J is TRBJ1-3; D unresolved. CDR1 and CDR2 from the germline V gene are MNHNS and SASEGT. CDR3 size: 15 residues. Trimming took off 1 base at V and 0 bases at J, with 7 bases between the two ends.

This chain links TRBV5-1 with TRBJ1-1; 10 nucleotides line up with TRBD1. This CDR3 spans 16 amino acids. V lost 4 bases and J lost 2; bases outside the gene matches: 8. Germline loops: CDR1 SGHRS, CDR2 YFSETQ. CDR3 in amino acids: CASSPGGQGINTEAFF. The CDR3 nucleotides are TGCGCCAGCAGCCCTGGGGGACAGGGGATAAACACTGAAGCTTTCTTT.

The V and J genes are TRBV5-5 and TRBJ2-7; D call uncertain. V was shortened by 2 bases and J by 0 bases, with 18 bases between the two germline ends. The germline V gene has CDR1 SGHKS and CDR2 YYEKEE (reference sequence). The CDR3 has 17 amino acids. This CDR3 is CASSFSQMKINSYEQYF. CDR3 bases: TGTGCCAGCAGCTTCAGTCAAATGAAAATAAACTCCTACGAGCAGTACTTC.

The chain employs TRBV7-9 and TRBJ1-5, with 7 nucleotides matching TRBD1. This CDR3 is built from 14 residues. Looked up from germline, CDR1 is SEHNR and CDR2 is FQNEAQ (reference sequence). Germline trimming cut 1 base from V and 7 bases from J; bases unmatched to any gene: 4. CDR3 amino acids: CASSLGAGGQPQHF. As DNA, the CDR3 is TGTGCCAGCAGCTTAGGGGCAGGGGGGCAGCCCCAGCATTTT. The entire variable domain, with the rest obtained from reference TRBV7-9 and TRBJ1-5, is as follows: DTGVSQNPRHKITKRGQNVTFRCDPISEHNRLYWYRQTLGQGPEFLTYFQNEAQLEKSRLLSDRFSAERPKGSFSTLEIQRTEQGDSAMYLCASSLGAGGQPQHFGDGTRLSIL.

The gene calls are TRBV4-1 and TRBJ1-1, with D uncertain. The CDR3 length is 16 residues. Germline assignment: CDR1 MGHRA and CDR2 YSYEKL. Trimming removed 1 base from V and 4 bases from J, with 16 bases in between. CDR3 sequence reads: CASSQAVSMRFTEAFF. The DNA of the CDR3 is TGCGCCAGCAGCCAAGCTGTGAGCATGCGTTTCACTGAAGCTTTCTTT.

V and J are TRBV13 and TRBJ1-1; 10 nucleotides match TRBD1. Per the germline V gene, CDR1 is PRHDT and CDR2 is FYEKMQ (reference sequence). The CDR3 sequence is 17 residues long. The ends lost 5 bases at V and 7 bases at J; junction bases unmatched: 16. CDR3 DNA sequence: TGTGCCAGCAGCCTCGAGGGGACAGGGGTAAAGGCGGGTGAAGCTTTCTTT. Its translation is CASSLEGTGVKAGEAFF. The full variable domain, rest sourced from reference TRBV13 and TRBJ1-1, is AAGVIQSPRHLIKEKRETATLKCYPIPRHDTVYWYQQGPGQDPQFLISFYEKMQSDKGSIPDRFSAQQFSDYHSELNMSSLELGDSALYFCASSLEGTGVKAGEAFFGQGTRLTVV.

The V and J genes are TRBV21-1 and TRBJ2-7; the table's TRBD1 call for D was not verified on the DNA. TRBV21-1 is shown as a pseudogene. The length of the CDR3 is 14 residues. The CDR3 sequence: CASNPGQGDYEQYF. The CDR3 nucleotides are TGTGCCAGCAACCCGGGACAGGGGGACTACGAGCAGTACTTC.

Only a few counts were recorded for this clone. J is TRBJ2-7 and V is TRBV5-4; the D gene is possibly TRBD1 (5 bases). Germline V gives CDR1 SGHNT, CDR2 YYREEE (reference sequence). V lost 4 bases and J 4 bases, leaving 12 bases between the germline ends. The length of the CDR3 is 13 residues. The chain's CDR3 is CASSEQGTYEQYF. CDR3 nucleotides: TGTGCCAGCAGCGAGCAGGGTACGTACGAGCAGTACTTC.

This clone was counted a few times. This CDR3 reads CASSLGIGGAYEQYF. DNA of the CDR3: TGTGCCAGCAGCTTAGGGATCGGGGGGGCCTACGAGCAGTACTTC. The rearrangement joins TRBV7-2 to TRBJ2-7; 8 bases are a match to TRBD2. Germline trimming cut 1 base from V and 2 bases from J; bases unmatched to any gene: 4. CDR1 and CDR2 (germline): SGHTA, FQGNSA. The CDR3 runs 15 residues.

The chain carries TRBV2 and TRBJ1-2; the D gene is possibly TRBD1 (5 bases). CDR1 SNHLY and CDR2 FYNNEI come from the germline V gene. The germline V and J ends were trimmed by 7 bases and 5 bases, with 11 bases remaining between them. The CDR3 totals 12 residues. In nucleotides, the CDR3 is TGTGCCAGCAACGGGGGGGAATATGGCTACACCTTC. This codes for CASNGGEYGYTF. The whole variable domain, remainder taken from reference TRBV2 and TRBJ1-2, is EPEVTQTPSHQVTQMGQEVILRCVPISNHLYFYWYRQILGQKVEFLVSFYNNEISEKSEIFDDQFSVERPDGSNFTLKIRSTKLEDSAMYFCASNGGEYGYTFGSGTRLTVV.

The chain links TRBV6-5 to TRBJ2-7; tentative D call: TRBD1 (5 bases). CDR1 is MNHEY and CDR2 is SVGAGI in the germline V gene. The CDR3 is made up of 12 amino acids. Trimming shortened V by 6 bases and J by 6 bases, and 12 bases separated the two germline ends. CDR3 nucleotides: TGTGCCAGCAGAGCCTCAGGGTCCGAGCAGTACTTC. Protein sequence: CASRASGSEQYF.

The genes are TRBV28 and TRBJ2-1; the D gene is possibly TRBD1 (5 bases). V gave up 6 bases and J gave up 1 base, with 19 bases separating them. The CDR3 is 17 residues long. Germline V gene lookup returns CDR1 MDHEN and CDR2 SYDVKM. The CDR3 region is CASRTRKTGISYNEQFF. CDR3 DNA: TGTGCCAGCAGGACAAGGAAAACAGGTATTTCCTACAATGAGCAGTTCTTC.

V gene TRBV7-9 combines with J gene TRBJ1-1, with D unclear. Trimming shortened V by 5 bases and J by 3 bases, and 16 bases separated the two germline ends. Germline V CDR1 and CDR2: SEHNR, FQNEAQ (reference sequence). CDR3 length: 15 amino acids. DNA of the CDR3: TGTGCCAGCAGCCGCCCCGGTTCGGGGTACACTGAAGCTTTCTTT. Translating it yields CASSRPGSGYTEAFF.

This chain uses TRBV5-4 with TRBJ2-5, with D perhaps TRBD2 (5 bases). Looked up from germline, CDR1 is SGHNT and CDR2 is YYREEE (reference sequence). The CDR3 loop spans 14 amino acids. V lost 0 bases, J lost 5 bases, and 11 bases lay in between. CDR3 in amino acids: CASSLAQTGETQYF. CDR3 DNA: TGTGCCAGCAGCTTGGCCCAGACGGGGGAGACCCAGTACTTC.

The J gene is TRBJ1-1, the V gene TRBV2; D not certain. Germline CDR1 SNHLY, CDR2 FYNNEI. The V and J ends lost 7 bases and 3 bases respectively, with 15 bases between them. This CDR3 spans 14 amino acids. CDR3 loop: CASTGQREDTEAFF. The CDR3 coding sequence is TGTGCCAGCACGGGTCAACGGGAGGACACTGAAGCTTTCTTT.

The CDR3 region has the DNA TGTGCCAGCAGCTTAAGTGCTAGTGGGGAGACCCAGTACTTC. Translated, it gives CASSLSASGETQYF. The chain links TRBV7-3 to TRBJ2-5; D unclear. V was trimmed by 1 base and J by 5 bases, leaving 11 bases between them. Looked up from germline, CDR1 is SGHTA and CDR2 is FQGTGA. This CDR3 spans 14 amino acids.